This TCR beta chain was identified in a study of CD8+CD57+ T cells in acquired aplastic anemia. Study information: Across the sorted CD4+ and CD8+ cells, DNA amounts averaged roughly 3.5 ug.

Whoever was chosen for sequencing had shown CD8+CD57+ cell expansion by flow cytometry. Every patient presented with severe acquired aplastic anemia. When blood sampling took place, the patients had received no therapy. Using genomic DNA as the template, TCR beta VDJ and CDR3 profiling was carried out. TCRdb analysed the reads with MiXCR anew, one entry per CDR3 protein. The sample yields about 160,000 distinct CDR3 sequences, roughly 50% seen once. Turning to this clonotype: Its antigen is undetermined. An end of the junction does not agree with germline; a read error may underlie this.

Study results and limitations: Patients showed no significant difference from controls in CD8+ Simpson's diversity.

Material: sorted CD4+, CD8+, or CD8+CD57+ T cells (not recorded which) from PBMCs. The receptor was derived from a human donor with aplastic anemia.

CDR3 bases: TGCACCAGCAGCCACCAGGGACAGGGGGTCTCTGGGGCCAACGTCCTGACTTTC. Translating it yields CTSSHQGQGVSGANVLTF. This chain uses TRBV4-3 with TRBJ2-6; the match to TRBD1 covers 11 bases. The CDR3 covers 18 residues. The germline V gene encodes CDR1 LGHNA and CDR2 YSLEER.